The following is a T cell receptor beta chain sequence with its context. Clones were read by immunoSEQ multiplex PCR, and TCRdb kept only the in-frame ones, dropping some. The sample consists of over 400,000 clones, approximately 85% of them appearing once. The source of the sample is a study of blood T cell repertoires in COVID-19. Study-wide context: Sites across the United States, Italy and Spain contributed samples from acute and convalescent COVID-19. PBMCs, B-cell-depleted T cells, or T cells were the source of the cDNA or gDNA that made up the material.

The ends lost 4 bases at V and 3 bases at J; junction bases unmatched: 5. The CDR3 covers 14 residues. CDR1 and CDR2 (germline): SNHLY, FYNNEI. Sequenced sample: peripheral blood. The V and J genes are TRBV2 and TRBJ2-7, with 8 bases fitting TRBD2. This TCR came from a human donor in a cohort sampled during active COVID-19. CDR3 protein: CASSVETSVYEQYF. Written as DNA, the CDR3 is TGTGCCAGCAGTGTAGAGACTAGCGTCTACGAGCAGTACTTC. Based on the CDR3 plus reference TRBV2 and TRBJ2-7, the full variable domain is EPEVTQTPSHQVTQMGQEVILRCVPISNHLYFYWYRQILGQKVEFLVSFYNNEISEKSEIFDDQFSVERPDGSNFTLKIRSTKLEDSAMYFCASSVETSVYEQYFGPGTRLTVT.